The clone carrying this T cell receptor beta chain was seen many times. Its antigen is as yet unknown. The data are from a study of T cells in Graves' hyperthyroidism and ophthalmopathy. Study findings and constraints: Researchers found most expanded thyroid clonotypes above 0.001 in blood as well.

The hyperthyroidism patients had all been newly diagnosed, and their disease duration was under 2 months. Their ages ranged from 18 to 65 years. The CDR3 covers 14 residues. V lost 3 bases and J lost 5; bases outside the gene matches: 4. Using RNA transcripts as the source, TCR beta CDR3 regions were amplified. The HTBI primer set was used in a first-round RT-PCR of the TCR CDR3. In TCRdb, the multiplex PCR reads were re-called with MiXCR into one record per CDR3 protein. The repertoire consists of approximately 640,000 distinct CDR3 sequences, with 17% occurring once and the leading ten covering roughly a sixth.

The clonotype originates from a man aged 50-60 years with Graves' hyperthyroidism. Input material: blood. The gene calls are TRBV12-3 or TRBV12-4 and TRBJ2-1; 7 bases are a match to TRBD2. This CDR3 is CASSLTSWDNEQFF. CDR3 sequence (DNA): TGTGCCAGCAGTTTGACTAGCTGGGACAATGAGCAGTTCTTC.